The rows below give T cell receptor beta chains drawn from one sample of a study of blood T cell repertoires in COVID-19. Using immunoSEQ multiplex PCR, the repertoire was profiled, and TCRdb retains in-frame clones only, with some absent. The sample includes approximately 250,000 clones, 85% to 90% seen only once; the top ten take about 4%. Sequencing input: PBMCs or T cells enriched from blood (not recorded which). These TCRs come from a woman in her 30s who had recovered from COVID-19. CDR3s include the opening cysteine and the closing phenylalanine or tryptophan. D genes are given only for firm matches. Some rows have no size entry. The others give once, few or many, or a class for an expanded clone.

abundance,d_gene,len,j_gene,v_gene,CDR3nt,CDR3aa
-,-,19,TRBJ1-5,TRBV19,TGTGCCAGTAGTATATGGGGTGGTGCCGGGGAAGTTGGCAATCAGCCCCAGCATTTT,CASSIWGGAGEVGNQPQHF
few,-,16,TRBJ1-2,TRBV7-9,TGTGCCAGCAGCTTAAGATCGAGGGGGTCGGGCTATGGCTACACCTTC,CASSLRSRGSGYGYTF
-,-,16,TRBJ1-5,TRBV7-2,TGTGCCAGCAGCACTTCCGACAGAGCCCTCAATCAGCCCCAGCATTTT,CASSTSDRALNQPQHF
-,-,15,TRBJ1-2,TRBV7-6,TGTGCCAGCAGCTTGGATGGCCAGGGGAGGGATGGCTACACCTTC,CASSLDGQGRDGYTF
-,-,12,TRBJ2-5,TRBV11-1,TGTGCCAGCAGCTCCACCGGAGAGACCCAGTACTTC,CASSSTGETQYF
-,-,15,TRBJ1-1,TRBV9,TGTGCCAGCAGCCCCGCGGTCAGCATGAACACTGAAGCTTTCTTT,CASSPAVSMNTEAFF
-,-,14,TRBJ2-2,TRBV28,TGTGCCAGCAGGAAGGGACAGAACACCGGGGAGCTGTTTTTT,CASRKGQNTGELFF
-,TRBD1,13,TRBJ1-2,TRBV24-1,TGTGCCACCAGTGATGGACAGGGTCTGGGCTACACCTTC,CATSDGQGLGYTF
-,-,15,TRBJ1-1,TRBV27,TGTGCCAGCAGTTTGGGGAGAGGTTTCGCGCCTGAAGCTTTCTTT,CASSLGRGFAPEAFF
-,-,17,TRBJ2-5,TRBV13,TGTGCCAGCAGCTCGGGAAGGGGCGGAGGGTACCAAGAGACCCAGTACTTC,CASSSGRGGGYQETQYF
-,-,13,TRBJ2-7,TRBV6-2/TRBV6-3,TGTGCCAGCAGTCAAGGGGGTCCCTACGAGCAGTACTTC,CASSQGGPYEQYF
-,-,11,TRBJ1-1,TRBV6-5,TGTGCCAGCAGTTACCACAGAGAAGCTTTCTTT,CASSYHREAFF
-,TRBD1,14,TRBJ1-2,TRBV9,TGTGCCAGCAGTGGGACAGGGTGGAACTATGGCTACACCTTC,CASSGTGWNYGYTF
-,-,15,TRBJ2-7,TRBV27,TGTGCCAGCTCTATCTCGACATCCCCAACCTACGAGCAGTACTTC,CASSISTSPTYEQYF
-,TRBD1,16,TRBJ1-4,TRBV19,TGTGCCAGTAGTCATCCAGGGGGGACAGGGAATGAAAAACTGTTTTTT,CASSHPGGTGNEKLFF
-,-,14,TRBJ1-2,TRBV7-3,TGTGCCAGCAGCCCAGGGACTTCATCATATGGCTACACCTTC,CASSPGTSSYGYTF
-,-,15,TRBJ2-1,TRBV28,TGTGCCAGCAGTTTAGTCGGGAGCTCCTACAATGAGCAGTTCTTC,CASSLVGSSYNEQFF
-,-,13,TRBJ2-7,TRBV28,TGTGCCAGCACCGATGGACAGTCCTACGAGCAGTACTTC,CASTDGQSYEQYF
-,TRBD1,16,TRBJ1-1,TRBV27,TGTGCCAGCCAACCGGACAGGGGCCACCGTGGCACTGAAGCTTTCTTT,CASQPDRGHRGTEAFF
-,TRBD1,15,TRBJ1-1,TRBV5-4,TGTGCCAGCAGGAGACTGGGACAGGGGTCTCCTGAAGCTTTCTTT,CASRRLGQGSPEAFF
-,TRBD2,14,TRBJ2-7,TRBV6-1,TGTGCCAGCAGGTTAGCGGGAGATATCTCCGAGCAGTACTTC,CASRLAGDISEQYF
-,-,13,TRBJ1-5,TRBV6-5,TGTGCCAGCACCGCGACAGTCGGTCAGCCCCAGCATTTT,CASTATVGQPQHF
-,TRBD2,14,TRBJ2-7,TRBV29-1,TGCAGCGGGAGTCTGGCGGGAGACTCCTACGAGCAGTACTTC,CSGSLAGDSYEQYF
-,-,16,TRBJ1-1,TRBV2,TGTGCCAGCAGCGGAAACAACAGGTTAATGAACACTGAAGCTTTCTTT,CASSGNNRLMNTEAFF
-,-,16,TRBJ1-2,TRBV11-2,TGTGCCAGCAGCACCCGCGTCCAGGGGACCAACTATGGCTACACCTTC,CASSTRVQGTNYGYTF
few,-,11,TRBJ2-5,TRBV30,TGTGCCTGGAGTGCAGAAGAGACCCAGTACTTC,CAWSAEETQYF
-,-,13,TRBJ1-6,TRBV9,TGTGCCAGCAGCGCCCCCGGGGATTCACCCCTCCACTTT,CASSAPGDSPLHF
-,TRBD2,14,TRBJ2-3,TRBV5-4,TGTGCCAGCAGCCATAGCGGGAGAACAGATACGCAGTATTTT,CASSHSGRTDTQYF
-,-,14,TRBJ1-5,TRBV7-2,TGTGCCAGCAGCCCAGGAGGAGGGAATCAGCCCCAGCATTTT,CASSPGGGNQPQHF
-,TRBD1,17,TRBJ2-3,TRBV19,TGTGCCAGTAGGGCACCTCCGGGACAGGGGGCTGGAGATACGCAGTATTTT,CASRAPPGQGAGDTQYF
-,-,16,TRBJ1-5,TRBV15,TGTGCCACCAGCAGATACCGATGGGCTAGCAATCAGCCCCAGCATTTT,CATSRYRWASNQPQHF
-,-,16,TRBJ1-5,TRBV15,TGTGCCACCAGCAGAGATCTGGGGCAGGGCAATCAGCCCCAGCATTTT,CATSRDLGQGNQPQHF
-,TRBD1,19,TRBJ2-6,TRBV5-1,TGCGCCAGCAGCTTGGATACCGGCAGGGGGCTCTCTGGGGCCAACGTCCTGACTTTC,CASSLDTGRGLSGANVLTF
-,TRBD2,16,TRBJ2-3,TRBV28,TGTGCCAGCAGTAGCATAGCGGGAGTTCCTACAGATACGCAGTATTTT,CASSSIAGVPTDTQYF
-,TRBD1,16,TRBJ1-6,TRBV27,TGTGCCAGCAGTCCCTGGGACAGAACCTATAATTCACCCCTCCACTTT,CASSPWDRTYNSPLHF
-,-,15,TRBJ1-1,TRBV7-2,TGTGCCAGCAGCTTACTTTCTCAGGGGACCACTGAAGCTTTCTTT,CASSLLSQGTTEAFF
-,-,15,TRBJ2-3,TRBV28,TGTGCCAGCAGTTTGGGAGCTTTTAACACAGATACGCAGTATTTT,CASSLGAFNTDTQYF
-,TRBD2,19,TRBJ2-7,TRBV16,TGTGCCAGCAGCCAATTCGGGGAATTCCGACTAGCGGGAGGCAACGAGCAGTACTTC,CASSQFGEFRLAGGNEQYF
-,-,11,TRBJ2-1,TRBV6-5,TGTGCCAGCGGCGGCGGCAATGAGCAGTTCTTC,CASGGGNEQFF
-,TRBD1,13,TRBJ1-2,TRBV28,TGTGCCAGCAGCCAGGGGAGGACAGGTGGCTACACCTTC,CASSQGRTGGYTF
-,-,15,TRBJ1-1,TRBV5-8,TGTGCCAGCAGCCCGCTCGCTACAGCAATGACTGAAGCTTTCTTT,CASSPLATAMTEAFF
-,-,16,TRBJ2-1,TRBV6-2/TRBV6-3,TGTGCCAGCAGTTCGCCGGGGGGCGGGATCTACAATGAGCAGTTCTTC,CASSSPGGGIYNEQFF
-,TRBD1,15,TRBJ1-5,TRBV2,TGTGCCAGCAGTAGCCACGACAGGGTTGTTCAGCCCCAGCATTTT,CASSSHDRVVQPQHF
-,TRBD1,14,TRBJ1-2,TRBV7-2,TGTGCCAGCAGCCAATCGGGACAGGGTTCAGTGTTCACCTTC,CASSQSGQGSVFTF
-,TRBD1,16,TRBJ1-2,TRBV9,TGTGCCAGCAGCGTACGCGGACAGGGAAGTTCTCGGGGCTACACCTTC,CASSVRGQGSSRGYTF
-,-,16,TRBJ1-2,TRBV28,TGTGCCAGCAGTTTAGGGTTAAGAGGGTCAAACTATGGCTACACCTTC,CASSLGLRGSNYGYTF
-,-,15,TRBJ2-3,TRBV7-3,TGTGCCAGCAGTCTCCGAGGAGGCCACACAGATACGCAGTATTTT,CASSLRGGHTDTQYF
-,TRBD1,15,TRBJ2-7,TRBV7-9,TGTGCCAGCAGCTTATACGGACAGGGACCCTACGAGCAGTACTTC,CASSLYGQGPYEQYF
-,-,14,TRBJ2-2,TRBV19,TGTGCCAGTAGTTGGACACCAAACACCGGGGAGCTGTTTTTT,CASSWTPNTGELFF
-,-,14,TRBJ1-2,TRBV24-1,TGTGCCACCAGTGATTGGAGGGGACGAGGGGGCTACACCTTC,CATSDWRGRGGYTF